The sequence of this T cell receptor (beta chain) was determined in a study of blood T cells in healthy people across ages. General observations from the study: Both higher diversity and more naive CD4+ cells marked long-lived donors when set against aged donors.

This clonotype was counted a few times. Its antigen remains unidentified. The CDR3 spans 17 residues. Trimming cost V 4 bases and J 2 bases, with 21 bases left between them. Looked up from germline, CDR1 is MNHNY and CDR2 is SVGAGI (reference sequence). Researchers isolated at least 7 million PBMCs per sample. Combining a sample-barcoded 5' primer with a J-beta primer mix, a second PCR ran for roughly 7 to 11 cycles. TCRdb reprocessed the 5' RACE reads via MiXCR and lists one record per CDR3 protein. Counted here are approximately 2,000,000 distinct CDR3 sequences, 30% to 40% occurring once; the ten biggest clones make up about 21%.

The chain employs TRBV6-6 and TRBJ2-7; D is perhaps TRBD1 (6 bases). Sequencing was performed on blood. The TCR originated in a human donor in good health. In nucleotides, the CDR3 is TGTGCCAGCAGTTTCAAACGTTCCGGGACAAACGCCTACGAGCAGTACTTC. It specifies CASSFKRSGTNAYEQYF.